Only one count was recorded for the clone carrying this T cell receptor (beta chain). This sample stems from a study of blood T cell dynamics during melanoma immunotherapy. About the research overall: Metastatic melanoma patients received first-line pembrolizumab or nivolumab plus ipilimumab.

Germline trimming cut 2 bases from V and 4 bases from J; bases unmatched to any gene: 14. The CDR3 is made up of 18 amino acids. The germline V gene has CDR1 LNHDA and CDR2 SQIVND (reference sequence). Measured with immunoSEQ multiplex PCR; TCRdb has only the in-frame clones, and not every one. The data contain over 13,000 clones, approximately 81% of them singletons. Time point defined: pre-treatment baseline. Prior systemic cancer therapy, immunosuppressant use and other active malignancies excluded patients. The receptor was derived from a human donor with melanoma. J is TRBJ2-3 and V is TRBV19; TRBD2 agrees at 8 bases. The sequenced sample was blood, obtained from a patient treated with checkpoint blockade. CDR3 amino acids: CASSIMGTYGGAADTQYF. The CDR3 nucleotides read TGTGCCAGTAGTATAATGGGGACTTACGGGGGGGCCGCAGATACGCAGTATTTT.